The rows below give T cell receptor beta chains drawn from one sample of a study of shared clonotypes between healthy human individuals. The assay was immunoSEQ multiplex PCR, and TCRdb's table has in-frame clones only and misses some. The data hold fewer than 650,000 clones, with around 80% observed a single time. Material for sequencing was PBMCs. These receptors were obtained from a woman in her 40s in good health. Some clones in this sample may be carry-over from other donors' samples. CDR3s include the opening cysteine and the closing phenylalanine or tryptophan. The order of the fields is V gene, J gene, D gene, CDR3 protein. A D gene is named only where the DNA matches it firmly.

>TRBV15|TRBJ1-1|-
CATSRDLIGEAFF
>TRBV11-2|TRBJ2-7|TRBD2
CASSLLVGTSGYEQYF
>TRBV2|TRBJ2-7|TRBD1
CALQGGETGSSYEQYF
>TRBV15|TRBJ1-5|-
CATSRDQLGGDQPQHF
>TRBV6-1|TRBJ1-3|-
CASSEGNFNSGNTIYF
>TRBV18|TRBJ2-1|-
CASSRRTTFNSYNEQFF
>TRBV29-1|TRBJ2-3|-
CSVAWQSGTDTQYF
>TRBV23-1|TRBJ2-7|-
CASSQKDLEQYF
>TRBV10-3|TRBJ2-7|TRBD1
CAISEVTGAYEQYF
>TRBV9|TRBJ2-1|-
CASSSDRFPPNEQFF
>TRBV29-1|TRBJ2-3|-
CSVRLVGDTQYF
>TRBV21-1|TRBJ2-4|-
CASSKEEIAGLAKNIQYF
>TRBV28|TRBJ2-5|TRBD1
CASRDRGETQYF
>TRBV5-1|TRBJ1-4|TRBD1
CASSNPGTGGEKLFF
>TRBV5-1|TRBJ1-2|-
CASSSIQGWYGYTF
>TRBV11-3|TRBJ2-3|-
CASTFSGRTDTQYF
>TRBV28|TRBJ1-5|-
CASRQNQPQHF
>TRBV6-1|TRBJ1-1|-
CASSEQGRDTEAFF
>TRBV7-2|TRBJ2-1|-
CASSLARVGDEFYNEQFF
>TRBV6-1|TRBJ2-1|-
CASSLEVGALNEQFF
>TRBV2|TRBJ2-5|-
CATGGSGETQYF
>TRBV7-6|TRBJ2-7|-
CASGPGGEQYF
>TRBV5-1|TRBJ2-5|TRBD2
CASSPGGTFLQYF
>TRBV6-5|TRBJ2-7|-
CASNGRGGVSEQYF
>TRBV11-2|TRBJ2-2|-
CASSFQGAGELFF
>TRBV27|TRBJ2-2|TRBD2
CASSFGSGSGAGELFF
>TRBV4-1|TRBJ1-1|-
CASSQSSGLRMNTEAFF
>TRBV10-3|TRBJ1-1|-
CAISESEGTEAFF
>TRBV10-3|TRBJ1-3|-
CAIRGTSGNTIYF
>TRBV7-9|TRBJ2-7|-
CASSLQGGPYEQYF
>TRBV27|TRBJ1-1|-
CASSFIRGGIPEAFF
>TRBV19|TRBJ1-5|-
CASSSQGVTQPQHF
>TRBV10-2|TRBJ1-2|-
CASSEEKRPLTF
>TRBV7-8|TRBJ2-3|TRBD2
CASSPLAGNTDTQYF
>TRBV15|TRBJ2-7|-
CATSRDLNSYEQYF
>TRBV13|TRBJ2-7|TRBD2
CASSLEVGGRGNEQYF
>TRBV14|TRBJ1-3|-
CASSQVGFSGNTIYF
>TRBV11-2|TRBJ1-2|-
CASSLGPGGGYGYTF
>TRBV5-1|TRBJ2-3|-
CASSDGGLGSTDTQYF
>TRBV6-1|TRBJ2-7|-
CASSRDRAYEQYF
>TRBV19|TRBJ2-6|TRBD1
CASSSLGTGHSGANVLTF
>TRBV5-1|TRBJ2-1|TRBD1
CASSSRVGTGSSYNEQFF
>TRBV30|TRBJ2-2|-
CAWTRDRPGELFF
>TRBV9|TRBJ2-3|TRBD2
CASSTGTSGSSDTQYF
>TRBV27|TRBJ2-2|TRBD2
CASTGSGRADGELFF
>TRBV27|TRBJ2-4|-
CASSPRLLLTPYF
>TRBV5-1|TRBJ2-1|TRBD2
CASSLGLADNEQFF
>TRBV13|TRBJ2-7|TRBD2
CASSPVAGEYEQYF
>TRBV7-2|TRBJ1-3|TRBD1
CASSLATGVENTIYF
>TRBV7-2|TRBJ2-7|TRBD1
CASSKDRSLDEQYF
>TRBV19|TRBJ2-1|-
CASSIDLRGYEQFF
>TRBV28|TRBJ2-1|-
CASSLYRQNEQFF
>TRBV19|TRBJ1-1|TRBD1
CASRPDRGNTEAFF
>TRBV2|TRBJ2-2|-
CASSGTVNTGELFF
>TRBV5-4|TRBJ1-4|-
CASSLQGTANEKLFF
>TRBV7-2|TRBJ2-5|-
CASSLAWGRETQYF
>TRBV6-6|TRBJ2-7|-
CASSTLGPGEQYF
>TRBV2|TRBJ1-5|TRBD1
CASRLDRGSNQPQHF
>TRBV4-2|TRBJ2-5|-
CASSQALGGQETQYF